This T cell receptor beta chain was obtained from a study of OX40 agonist ivuxolimab in advanced cancers. The repertoire was sequenced with immunoSEQ multiplex PCR; TCRdb's copy has only in-frame clones and lacks some. Of around 86,000 clones listed, approximately 94% are singletons. Study results and caveats: Low normalized clonal expansion also occurred in some nonresponding patients.

To note about this clone: Antigen: not known.

Germline values: CDR1 SGHAT, CDR2 FQNNGV. Trimming took off 1 base at V and 0 bases at J, with 7 bases between the two ends. The CDR3 is made up of 14 amino acids. The sequences come from CD4+ or CD8+ T cells sorted from blood, collected in a trial of the OX40 agonist ivuxolimab. The V call is TRBV11-2, the J call TRBJ2-7; TRBD1 is a possible D gene (6 bases). This clonotype originated in an adult with an advanced solid tumor such as melanoma, head and neck, liver or kidney cancer. In DNA, the CDR3 is TGTGCCAGCAGCTTAGGGGACATCTCCTACGAGCAGTACTTC. As protein: CASSLGDISYEQYF.